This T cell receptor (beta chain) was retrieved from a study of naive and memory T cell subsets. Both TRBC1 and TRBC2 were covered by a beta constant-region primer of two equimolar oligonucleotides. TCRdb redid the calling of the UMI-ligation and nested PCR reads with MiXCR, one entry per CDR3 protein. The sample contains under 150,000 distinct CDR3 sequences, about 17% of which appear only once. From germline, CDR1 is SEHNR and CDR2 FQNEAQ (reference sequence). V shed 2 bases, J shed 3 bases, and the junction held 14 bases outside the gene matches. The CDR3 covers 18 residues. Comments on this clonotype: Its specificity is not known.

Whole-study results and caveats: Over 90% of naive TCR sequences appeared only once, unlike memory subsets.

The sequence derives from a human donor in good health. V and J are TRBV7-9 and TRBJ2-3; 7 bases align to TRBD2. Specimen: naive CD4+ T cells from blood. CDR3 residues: CASSLSHLGRGETDTQYF. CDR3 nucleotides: TGTGCCAGCAGCTTATCCCACCTTGGACGGGGGGAGACAGATACGCAGTATTTT.